These T cell receptor beta chains were read from a single sample in a study of cytomegalovirus exposure and HLA in healthy donors. TCRdb's table, derived via immunoSEQ multiplex PCR, lists solely in-frame clones and lacks some. The sample lists tens of thousands of clones, roughly four fifths seen once, with over 6% in the top ten. The sequenced sample was PBMCs. These receptors came from a man aged 50-59 years in good health and CMV-seronegative. CDR3s include the opening cysteine and the closing phenylalanine or tryptophan. Each record gives: D gene, V gene, clone size, J gene, CDR3 protein, CDR3 DNA. A D gene is named only where the DNA matches it firmly. Size is stated for part of the rows, as once, few or many counts, or as a class when the clone is expanded.

>.|TRBV6-5|.|TRBJ1-3
CASSYSNQGTGNTIYF
TGTGCCAGCAGTTACTCGAATCAGGGAACTGGAAACACCATATATTTT
>.|TRBV7-8|.|TRBJ2-5
CASSFRETQYF
TGTGCCAGCAGTTTCCGGGAGACCCAGTACTTC
>.|TRBV5-6|.|TRBJ1-1
CASSSSGQKAFF
TGTGCCAGCAGCTCCTCCGGACAGAAAGCTTTCTTT
>TRBD1|TRBV28|.|TRBJ1-2
CASSLEGAQHGYTF
TGTGCCAGCAGTTTAGAGGGGGCGCAACATGGCTACACCTTC
>.|TRBV2|.|TRBJ1-1
CASCPRVTMNTEAFF
TGTGCCAGTTGCCCCAGGGTTACCATGAACACTGAAGCTTTCTTT
>TRBD1|TRBV5-1|.|TRBJ1-1
CASTTGATQGGSTEAFF
TGCGCCAGCACCACGGGAGCAACCCAGGGGGGTAGCACTGAAGCTTTCTTT
>.|TRBV28|.|TRBJ1-2
CASSQGQGSYGYTF
TGTGCCAGCAGCCAGGGTCAGGGTTCCTATGGCTACACCTTC
>.|TRBV27|few|TRBJ2-3
CASLPLGGDTQYF
TGTGCCAGCCTACCCCTGGGGGGAGATACGCAGTATTTT
>TRBD1|TRBV25-1|.|TRBJ1-2
CASRNPRGTFGGYTF
TGTGCCAGCAGGAACCCCAGGGGGACGTTCGGTGGCTACACCTTC
>TRBD1|TRBV19|.|TRBJ2-7
CASSRLAGQGYEQYF
TGTGCCAGTAGTAGGTTGGCGGGACAGGGCTACGAGCAGTACTTC
>.|TRBV25-1|.|TRBJ2-1
CASTADTKYEQFF
TGTGCCAGCACCGCGGACACGAAATATGAGCAGTTCTTC
>.|TRBV5-6|.|TRBJ1-1
CASSFRATLLMNTEAFF
TGTGCCAGCAGCTTCCGAGCGACGTTGCTCATGAACACTGAAGCTTTCTTT
>.|TRBV7-6|.|TRBJ2-1
CASSLEHYNEQFF
TGTGCCAGCAGCTTAGAGCACTACAATGAGCAGTTCTTC
>TRBD2|TRBV29-1|few|TRBJ2-7
CSVEDPGTSRKQYF
TGCAGCGTTGAAGATCCGGGGACTAGTCGAAAGCAGTACTTC
>.|TRBV7-9|few|TRBJ1-1
CASSLGNPGGNTEAFF
TGTGCCAGCAGCTTAGGAAACCCCGGGGGGAACACTGAAGCTTTCTTT
>TRBD1|TRBV19|.|TRBJ1-5
CASRRTGTEAQHF
TGTGCCAGTAGACGGACAGGGACAGAAGCCCAGCATTTT
>.|TRBV4-2|few|TRBJ2-5
CASSQDLRRDQYF
TGTGCCAGCAGCCAAGACCTGAGACGGGACCAGTACTTC
>.|TRBV15|.|TRBJ2-5
CATSRALLESWWETQYF
TGTGCCACCAGCAGAGCCTTACTAGAGTCCTGGTGGGAGACCCAGTACTTC
>.|TRBV25-1|.|TRBJ1-3
CASAWEGNTIYF
TGTGCCAGCGCCTGGGAGGGAAACACCATATATTTT
>.|TRBV28|.|TRBJ2-2
CASSRVDTGELFF
TGTGCCAGCAGCCGGGTGGACACCGGGGAGCTGTTTTTT
>.|TRBV10-2|.|TRBJ1-3
CASRMGAATGNTIYF
TGCGCCAGTCGGATGGGGGCAGCTACTGGAAACACCATATATTTT
>TRBD1|TRBV19|.|TRBJ1-2
CASSIPGTDLGGYTF
TGTGCCAGTAGTATACCCGGGACAGACTTAGGGGGCTACACCTTC
>.|TRBV6-5|.|TRBJ2-7
CASSLVGASYEQYF
TGTGCCAGCAGTTTGGTGGGAGCCTCCTACGAGCAGTACTTC
>TRBD1|TRBV7-9|.|TRBJ1-4
CASSSTREQGSGEKLFF
TGTGCCAGCAGCTCCACCCGAGAACAGGGGTCGGGTGAAAAACTGTTTTTT
>TRBD1|TRBV5-8|.|TRBJ2-2
CASGKRTGNTGELFF
TGTGCCAGCGGCAAAAGGACAGGGAACACCGGGGAGCTGTTTTTT
>TRBD1|TRBV5-4|once|TRBJ2-7
CASTTGQGAEQYF
TGTGCCAGCACCACGGGGCAGGGGGCCGAGCAGTACTTC
>.|TRBV7-9|.|TRBJ2-1
CASSLLGRGQFF
TGTGCCAGCAGCTTATTAGGGCGGGGGCAGTTCTTC
>.|TRBV6-6|.|TRBJ2-1
CASSPPGFYNEQFF
TGTGCCAGCAGTCCCCCGGGGTTCTACAATGAGCAGTTCTTC